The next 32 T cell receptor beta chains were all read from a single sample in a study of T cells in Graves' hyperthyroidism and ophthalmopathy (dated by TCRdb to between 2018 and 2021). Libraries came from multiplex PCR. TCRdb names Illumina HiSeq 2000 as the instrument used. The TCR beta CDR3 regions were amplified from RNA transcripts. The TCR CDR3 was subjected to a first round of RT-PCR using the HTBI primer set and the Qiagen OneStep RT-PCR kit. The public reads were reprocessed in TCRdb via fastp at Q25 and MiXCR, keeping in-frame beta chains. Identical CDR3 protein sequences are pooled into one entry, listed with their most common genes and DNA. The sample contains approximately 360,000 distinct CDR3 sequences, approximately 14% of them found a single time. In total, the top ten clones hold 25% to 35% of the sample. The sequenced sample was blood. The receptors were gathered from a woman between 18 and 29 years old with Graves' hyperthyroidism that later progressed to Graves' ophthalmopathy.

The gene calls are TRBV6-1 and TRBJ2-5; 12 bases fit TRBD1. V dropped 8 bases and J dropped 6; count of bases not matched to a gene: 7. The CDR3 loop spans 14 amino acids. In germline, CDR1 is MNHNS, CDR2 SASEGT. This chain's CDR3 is CASRGGQGAKTQYF. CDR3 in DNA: TGTGCCAGCCGAGGGGGACAGGGGGCGAAGACCCAGTACTTC.

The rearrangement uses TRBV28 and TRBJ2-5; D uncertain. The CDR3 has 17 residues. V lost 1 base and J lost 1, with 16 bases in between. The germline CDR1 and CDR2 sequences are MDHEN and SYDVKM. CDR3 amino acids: CASSLSPPPPGQETQYF. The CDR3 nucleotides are TGTGCCAGCAGTTTATCGCCCCCGCCACCCGGCCAAGAGACCCAGTACTTC.

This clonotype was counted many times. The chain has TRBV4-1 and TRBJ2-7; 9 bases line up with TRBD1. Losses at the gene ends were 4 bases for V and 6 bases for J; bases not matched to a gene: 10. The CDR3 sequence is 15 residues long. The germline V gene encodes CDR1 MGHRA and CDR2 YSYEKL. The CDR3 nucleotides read TGCGCCAGCAGCCGTCTCCGGGACAGGGTAAGCGAGCAGTACTTC. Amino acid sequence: CASSRLRDRVSEQYF.

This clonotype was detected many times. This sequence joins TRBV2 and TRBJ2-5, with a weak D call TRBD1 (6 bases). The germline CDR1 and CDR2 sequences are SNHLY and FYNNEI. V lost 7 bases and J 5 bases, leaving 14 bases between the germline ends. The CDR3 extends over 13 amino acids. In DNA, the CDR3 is TGTGCCAGCACCCCAGGGGTCACGGAGACCCAGTACTTC. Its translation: CASTPGVTETQYF.

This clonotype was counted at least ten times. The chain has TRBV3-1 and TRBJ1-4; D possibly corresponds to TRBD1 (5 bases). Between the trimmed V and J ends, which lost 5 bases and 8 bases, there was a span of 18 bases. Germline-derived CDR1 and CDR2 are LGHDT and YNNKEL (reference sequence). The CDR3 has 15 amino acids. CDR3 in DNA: TGTGCCAGCAGCACGGGGGGGATTGTGCTCGAAAAACTGTTTTTT. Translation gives CASSTGGIVLEKLFF.

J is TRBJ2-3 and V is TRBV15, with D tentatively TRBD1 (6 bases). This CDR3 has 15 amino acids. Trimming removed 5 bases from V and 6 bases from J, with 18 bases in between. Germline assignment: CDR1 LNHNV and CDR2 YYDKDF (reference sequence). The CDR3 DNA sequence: TGTGCCACCAGCCAGACAGGTGCTCAGCTCGATACGCAGTATTTT. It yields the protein CATSQTGAQLDTQYF.

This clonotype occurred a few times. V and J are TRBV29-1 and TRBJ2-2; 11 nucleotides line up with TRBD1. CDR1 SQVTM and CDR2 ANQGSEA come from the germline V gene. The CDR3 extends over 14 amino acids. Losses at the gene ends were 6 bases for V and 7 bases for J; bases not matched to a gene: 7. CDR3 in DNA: TGCAGCGTCCTCTGGACAGGGGGCGGCGGGGAGCTGTTTTTT. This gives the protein CSVLWTGGGGELFF.

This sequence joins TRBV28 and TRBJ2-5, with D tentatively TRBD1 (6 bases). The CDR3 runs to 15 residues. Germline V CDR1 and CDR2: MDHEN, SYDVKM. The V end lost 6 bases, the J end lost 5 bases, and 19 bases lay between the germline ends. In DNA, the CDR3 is TGTGCCAGCAGACCCACAGGGACCCCGACGGAGACCCAGTACTTC. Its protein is CASRPTGTPTETQYF.

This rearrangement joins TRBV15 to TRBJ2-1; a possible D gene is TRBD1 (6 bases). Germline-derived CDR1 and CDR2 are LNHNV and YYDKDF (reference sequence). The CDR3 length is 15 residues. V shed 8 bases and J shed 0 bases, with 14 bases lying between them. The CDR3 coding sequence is TGTGCCACCCTCAGGGGCGGAAGCTCCTACAATGAGCAGTTCTTC. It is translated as CATLRGGSSYNEQFF.

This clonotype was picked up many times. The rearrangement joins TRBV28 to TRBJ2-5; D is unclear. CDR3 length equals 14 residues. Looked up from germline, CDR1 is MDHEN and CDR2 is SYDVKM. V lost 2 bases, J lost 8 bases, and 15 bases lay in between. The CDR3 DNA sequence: TGTGCCAGCAGTTTAGGGCCCTGGGTTTCTACCCAGTACTTC. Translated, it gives CASSLGPWVSTQYF.

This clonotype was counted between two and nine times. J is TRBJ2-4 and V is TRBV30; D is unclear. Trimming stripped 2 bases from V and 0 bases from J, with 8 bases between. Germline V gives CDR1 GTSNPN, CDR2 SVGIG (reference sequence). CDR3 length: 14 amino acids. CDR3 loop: CAWSPSLAKNIQYF. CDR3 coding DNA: TGTGCCTGGAGTCCTTCTCTAGCCAAAAACATTCAGTACTTC.

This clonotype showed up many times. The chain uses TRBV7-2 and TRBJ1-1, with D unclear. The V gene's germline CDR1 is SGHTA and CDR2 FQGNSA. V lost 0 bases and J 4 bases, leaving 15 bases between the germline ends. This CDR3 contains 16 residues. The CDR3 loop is CASSLASGVGGTEAFF. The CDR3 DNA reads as TGTGCCAGCAGCTTAGCATCCGGGGTAGGAGGCACTGAAGCTTTCTTT.

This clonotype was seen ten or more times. This chain's CDR3 is CASSFGGGLEAFF. The CDR3 DNA sequence: TGTGCCAGCAGTTTTGGTGGTGGTTTGGAAGCTTTCTTT. The rearrangement links TRBV28 to TRBJ1-1, with no clear D. V shed 3 bases and J shed 8 bases, with 13 bases lying between them. Germline V lookup: CDR1 MDHEN, CDR2 SYDVKM. This CDR3 spans 13 amino acids. Full variable domain (rest looked up from reference TRBV28 and TRBJ1-1): DVKVTQSSRYLVKRTGEKVFLECVQDMDHENMFWYRQDPGLGLRLIYFSYDVKMKEKGDIPEGYSVSREKKERFSLILESASTNQTSMYLCASSFGGGLEAFFGQGTRLTVV.

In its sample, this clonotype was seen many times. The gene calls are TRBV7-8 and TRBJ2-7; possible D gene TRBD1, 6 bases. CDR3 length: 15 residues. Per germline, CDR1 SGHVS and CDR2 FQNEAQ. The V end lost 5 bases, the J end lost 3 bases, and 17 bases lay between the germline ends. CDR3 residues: CASSNLPGADYEQYF. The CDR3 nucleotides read TGTGCCAGCAGCAACCTTCCAGGGGCGGACTACGAGCAGTACTTC.

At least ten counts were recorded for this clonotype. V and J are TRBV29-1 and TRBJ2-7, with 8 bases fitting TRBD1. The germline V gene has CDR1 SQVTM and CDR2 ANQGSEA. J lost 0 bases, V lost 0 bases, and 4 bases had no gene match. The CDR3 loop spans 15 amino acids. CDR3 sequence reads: CSVEDETGDSYEQYF. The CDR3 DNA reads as TGCAGCGTTGAAGATGAGACAGGGGACTCCTACGAGCAGTACTTC.

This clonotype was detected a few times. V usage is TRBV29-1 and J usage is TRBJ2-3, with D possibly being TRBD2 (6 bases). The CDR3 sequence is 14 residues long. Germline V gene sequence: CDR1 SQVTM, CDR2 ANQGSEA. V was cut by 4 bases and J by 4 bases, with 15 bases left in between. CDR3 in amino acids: CSVARGDLADTQYF. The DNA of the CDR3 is TGCAGCGTTGCGCGGGGTGACTTGGCAGATACGCAGTATTTT.

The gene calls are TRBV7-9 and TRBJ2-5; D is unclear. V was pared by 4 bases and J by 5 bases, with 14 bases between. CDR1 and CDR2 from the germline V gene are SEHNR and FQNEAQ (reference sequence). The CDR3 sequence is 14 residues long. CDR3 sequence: CASSSSIVGETQYF. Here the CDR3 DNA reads TGTGCCAGCAGCTCCTCTATTGTTGGGGAGACCCAGTACTTC.

CDR3 nucleotide sequence: TGTGCCAGCAGTGCGGGACAGGGAAGGTACGAGCAGTACTTC. It specifies CASSAGQGRYEQYF. The V and J genes are TRBV27 and TRBJ2-7, with 9 bases identical to TRBD1. V was clipped by 5 bases and J by 4 bases; unmatched bases: 6. Germline V gene data show CDR1 as MNHEY and CDR2 as SMNVEV (reference sequence). The CDR3 contains 14 residues.

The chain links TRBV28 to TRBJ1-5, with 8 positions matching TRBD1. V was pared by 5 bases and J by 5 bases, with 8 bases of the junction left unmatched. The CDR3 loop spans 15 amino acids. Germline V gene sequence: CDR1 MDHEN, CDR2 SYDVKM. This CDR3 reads CASSPRTGKDQPQHF. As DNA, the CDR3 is TGTGCCAGCAGTCCTCGGACAGGGAAGGATCAGCCCCAGCATTTT.

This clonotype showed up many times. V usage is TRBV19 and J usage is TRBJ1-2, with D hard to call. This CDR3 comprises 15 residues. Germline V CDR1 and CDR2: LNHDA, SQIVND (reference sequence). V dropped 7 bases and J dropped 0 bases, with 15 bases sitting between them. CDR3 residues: CASKGGAAANYGYTF. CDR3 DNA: TGTGCCAGTAAAGGAGGAGCTGCAGCTAACTATGGCTACACCTTC.

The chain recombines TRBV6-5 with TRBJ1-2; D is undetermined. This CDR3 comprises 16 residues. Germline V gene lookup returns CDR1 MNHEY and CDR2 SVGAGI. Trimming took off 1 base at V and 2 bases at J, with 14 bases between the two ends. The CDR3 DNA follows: TGTGCCAGCAGTTACTGGTCCGTCGCGGTCAACTATGGCTACACCTTC. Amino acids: CASSYWSVAVNYGYTF.

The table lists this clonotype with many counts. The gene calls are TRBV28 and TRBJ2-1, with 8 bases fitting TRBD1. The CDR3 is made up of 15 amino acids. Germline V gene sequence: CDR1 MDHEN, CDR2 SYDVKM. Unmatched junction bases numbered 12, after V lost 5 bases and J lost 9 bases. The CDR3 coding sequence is TGTGCCAGCAGTCTTCACAGGGGGATAGGGTTTGAGCAGTTCTTC. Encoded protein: CASSLHRGIGFEQFF. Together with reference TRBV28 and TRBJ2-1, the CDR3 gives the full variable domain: DVKVTQSSRYLVKRTGEKVFLECVQDMDHENMFWYRQDPGLGLRLIYFSYDVKMKEKGDIPEGYSVSREKKERFSLILESASTNQTSMYLCASSLHRGIGFEQFFGPGTRLTVL.

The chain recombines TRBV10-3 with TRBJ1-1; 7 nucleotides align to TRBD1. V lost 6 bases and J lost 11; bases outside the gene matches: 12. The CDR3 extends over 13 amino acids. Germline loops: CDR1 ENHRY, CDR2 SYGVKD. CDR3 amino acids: CAISGTEPRVAFF. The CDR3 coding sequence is TGTGCCATCAGCGGGACAGAGCCCCGTGTGGCTTTCTTT.

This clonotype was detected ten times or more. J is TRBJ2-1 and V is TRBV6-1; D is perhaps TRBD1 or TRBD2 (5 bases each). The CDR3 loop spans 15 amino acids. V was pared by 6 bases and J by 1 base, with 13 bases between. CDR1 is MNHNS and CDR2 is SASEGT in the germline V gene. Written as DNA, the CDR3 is TGTGCCAGCAGCGTGGACTGGACATCCTACAATGAGCAGTTCTTC. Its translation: CASSVDWTSYNEQFF.

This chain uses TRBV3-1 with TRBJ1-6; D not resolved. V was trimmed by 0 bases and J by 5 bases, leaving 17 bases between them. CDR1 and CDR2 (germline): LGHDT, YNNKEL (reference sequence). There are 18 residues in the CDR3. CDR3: CASSQEAGIISHNSPLHF. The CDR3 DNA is TGTGCCAGCAGCCAAGAGGCCGGGATAATCAGTCATAATTCACCCCTCCACTTT.

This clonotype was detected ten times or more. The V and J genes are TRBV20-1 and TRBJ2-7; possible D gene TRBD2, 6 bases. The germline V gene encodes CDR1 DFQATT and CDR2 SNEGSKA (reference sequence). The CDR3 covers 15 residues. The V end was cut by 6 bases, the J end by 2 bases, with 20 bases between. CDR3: CSAHPPQLAPYEQYF. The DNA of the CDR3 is TGCAGTGCCCACCCTCCACAACTAGCCCCCTACGAGCAGTACTTC.

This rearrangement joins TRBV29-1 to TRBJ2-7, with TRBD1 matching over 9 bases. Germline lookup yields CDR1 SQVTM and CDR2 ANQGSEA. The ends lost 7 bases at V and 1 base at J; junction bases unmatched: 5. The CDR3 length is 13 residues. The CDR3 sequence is CSEWGQGSYEQYF. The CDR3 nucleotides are TGCAGCGAGTGGGGACAGGGATCCTACGAGCAGTACTTC.

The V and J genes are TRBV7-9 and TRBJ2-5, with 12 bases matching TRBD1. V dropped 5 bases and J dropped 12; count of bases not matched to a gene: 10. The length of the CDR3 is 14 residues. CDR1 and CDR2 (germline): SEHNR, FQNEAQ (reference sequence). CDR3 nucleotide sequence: TGTGCCAGCAGCCCAAGGGACAGGGGGCGCGGGAAGTACTTC. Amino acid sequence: CASSPRDRGRGKYF.

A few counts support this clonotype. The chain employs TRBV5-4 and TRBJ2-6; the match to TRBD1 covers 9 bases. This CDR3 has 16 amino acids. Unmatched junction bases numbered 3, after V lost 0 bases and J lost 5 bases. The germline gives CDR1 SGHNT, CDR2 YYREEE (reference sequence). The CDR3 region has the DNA TGTGCCAGCAGCTTGGGGGACAGGGATAGGGCCAACGTCCTGACTTTC. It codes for CASSLGDRDRANVLTF.

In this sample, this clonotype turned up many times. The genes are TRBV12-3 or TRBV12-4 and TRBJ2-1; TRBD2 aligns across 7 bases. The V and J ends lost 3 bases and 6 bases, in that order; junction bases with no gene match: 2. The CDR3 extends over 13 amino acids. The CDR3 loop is CASSLAGVNEQFF. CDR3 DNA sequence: TGTGCCAGCAGTTTGGCGGGAGTCAATGAGCAGTTCTTC.

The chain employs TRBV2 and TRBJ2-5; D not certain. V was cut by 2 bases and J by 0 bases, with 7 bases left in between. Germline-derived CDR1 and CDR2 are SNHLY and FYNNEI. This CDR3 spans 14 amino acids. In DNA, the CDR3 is TGTGCCAGCAGTGAACAGGCGTACCAAGAGACCCAGTACTTC. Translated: CASSEQAYQETQYF.

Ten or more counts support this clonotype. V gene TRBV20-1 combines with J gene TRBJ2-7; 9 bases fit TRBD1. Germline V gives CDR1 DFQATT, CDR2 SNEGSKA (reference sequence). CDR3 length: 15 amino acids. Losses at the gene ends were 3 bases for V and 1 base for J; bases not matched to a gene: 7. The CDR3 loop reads CSASDRDRVSYEQYF. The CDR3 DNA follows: TGCAGTGCTAGCGACCGGGACAGGGTTTCCTACGAGCAGTACTTC.